A single sample gave rise to the 31 T cell receptor beta chains below, sequenced in a study of shared clonotypes between healthy human individuals. Measured with immunoSEQ multiplex PCR; TCRdb has only the in-frame clones, and not every one. The table lists some 2,000,000 clones, over 85% of them singletons. The sequenced sample was naive CD4+ T cells sorted from blood. Subset in this sample: CD45RA+ positively selected. The receptor source for this set is a man between 18 and 35 years old in good health.

The CDR3 DNA follows: TGTGCCAGCAGGGATTGGGGAGGCTACACCTTC. It encodes CASRDWGGYTF. This chain connects TRBV25-1 to TRBJ1-2; D is undetermined. Looked up from germline, CDR1 is MGHDK and CDR2 is SYGVNS. With 6 bases removed from V and 8 bases from J, the gap between germline ends came to 10 bases. This CDR3 contains 11 residues.

This chain uses TRBV5-1 with TRBJ2-7; TRBD2 aligns across 11 bases. Germline V gene sequence: CDR1 SGHRS, CDR2 YFSETQ. J gave up 2 bases and V 4 bases, and 2 bases lay outside the gene matches. The CDR3 spans 14 residues. The chain's CDR3 is CASSGSGGAYEQYF. The CDR3 nucleotides read TGCGCCAGCAGCGGTAGCGGGGGGGCCTACGAGCAGTACTTC.

This clone was counted a single time. This chain joins TRBV28 and TRBJ1-1; 9 bases are a match to TRBD1. CDR1 MDHEN and CDR2 SYDVKM come from the germline V gene. V was clipped by 2 bases and J by 5 bases; unmatched bases: 6. This CDR3 is built from 15 residues. The CDR3 here is CASSLGDRVWTEAFF. The DNA for the CDR3 is TGTGCCAGCAGTTTAGGGGACAGGGTTTGGACTGAAGCTTTCTTT. Full variable domain (remainder filled in from reference TRBV28 and TRBJ1-1): DVKVTQSSRYLVKRTGEKVFLECVQDMDHENMFWYRQDPGLGLRLIYFSYDVKMKEKGDIPEGYSVSREKKERFSLILESASTNQTSMYLCASSLGDRVWTEAFFGQGTRLTVV.

This clone has a single count. This sample also contains other DNA sequences that code for the same CDR3. The rearrangement links TRBV19 to TRBJ1-5; D unresolved. The CDR3 sequence is 14 residues long. From germline, CDR1 is LNHDA and CDR2 SQIVND (reference sequence). V lost 3 bases to trimming and J lost 3 bases, with 9 bases between them. CDR3 DNA: TGTGCCAGTAGTATGAGGGAGGACAATCAGCCCCAGCATTTT. It translates to CASSMREDNQPQHF.

The rearrangement links TRBV29-1 to TRBJ1-2; 7 bases are a match to TRBD1. With 6 bases clipped from V and 8 bases from J, the junction kept 3 bases outside the gene matches. This CDR3 is built from 10 residues. Looked up from germline, CDR1 is SQVTM and CDR2 is ANQGSEA. CDR3 coding DNA: TGCAGCGTGGGGACAGCCGGCTACACCTTC. Translation gives CSVGTAGYTF.

The rearrangement uses TRBV4-1 and TRBJ2-7; TRBD1 aligns across 8 bases. The germline gives CDR1 MGHRA, CDR2 YSYEKL. This CDR3 comprises 15 residues. J lost 3 bases, V lost 1 base, and 5 bases had no gene match. CDR3 DNA: TGCGCCAGCAGCCAAGCCCGGGACAGGATCTACGAGCAGTACTTC. Amino acid sequence: CASSQARDRIYEQYF.

Of note for this clone: The sample carries other DNA sequences with the same CDR3. J is TRBJ1-5 and V is TRBV7-8, with D maybe TRBD1 (5 bases). Germline CDR1 and CDR2: SGHVS and FQNEAQ. This CDR3 comprises 13 residues. The V gene lost 1 base and the J gene lost 7 bases, with 8 bases spanning the gap. The CDR3 bases are TGTGCCAGCAGCTTAGGTGGGGGGCAGCCCCAGCATTTT. Encoded protein: CASSLGGGQPQHF.

This clone was seen only once. The sample has other DNA sequences that encode this CDR3 too. The rearrangement uses TRBV18 and TRBJ2-3, with 7 bases matching TRBD2. Germline V gives CDR1 KGHSH, CDR2 LQKENI. This CDR3 is 13 amino acids long. Germline trimming cut 4 bases from V and 4 bases from J; bases unmatched to any gene: 2. The CDR3 sequence is CASSLREADTQYF. In nucleotides, the CDR3 is TGTGCCAGCTCACTTCGGGAGGCAGATACGCAGTATTTT.

The V gene is TRBV11-2, the J gene TRBJ2-3; D ambiguous. Germline V CDR1 and CDR2: SGHAT, FQNNGV. CDR3 length equals 13 residues. The ends were cut back, 5 bases at V and 1 base at J, with 7 bases in the middle. The DNA for the CDR3 is TGTGCCAGCAGCGTCGCTGGCACAGATACGCAGTATTTT. Protein sequence: CASSVAGTDTQYF.

The chain uses TRBV25-1 and TRBJ1-4; possible D gene TRBD1, 5 bases. Germline CDR1 is MGHDK and CDR2 is SYGVNS. The CDR3 is 15 amino acids. The V end lost 4 bases, the J end lost 0 bases, and 9 bases lay between the germline ends. This CDR3 reads CASSATGPTNEKLFF. The CDR3 region has the DNA TGTGCCAGCAGTGCAACAGGACCAACTAATGAAAAACTGTTTTTT. The full variable domain, in which reference TRBV25-1 and TRBJ1-4 provide the parts outside the CDR3, is EADIYQTPRYLVIGTGKKITLECSQTMGHDKMYWYQQDPGMELHLIHYSYGVNSTEKGDLSSESTVSRIRTEHFPLTLESARPSHTSQYLCASSATGPTNEKLFFGSGTQLSVL.

The chain employs TRBV5-4 and TRBJ1-1; the match to TRBD1 covers 7 bases. CDR3 length: 14 amino acids. Germline assignment: CDR1 SGHNT and CDR2 YYREEE (reference sequence). With V trimmed by 4 bases and J by 6 bases, 9 bases remained unmatched. CDR3 DNA sequence: TGTGCCAGCAGCGTACAGGGGATGGTGGCTGAAGCTTTCTTT. This translates into CASSVQGMVAEAFF.

The chain recombines TRBV30 with TRBJ1-2; D is unclear. Per the germline V gene, CDR1 is GTSNPN and CDR2 is SVGIG (reference sequence). V lost 0 bases and J lost 3, with 8 bases in between. The CDR3 consists of 13 residues. Here the CDR3 reads CAWSVPAHYGYTF. Written as DNA, the CDR3 is TGTGCCTGGAGTGTCCCGGCTCACTATGGCTACACCTTC.

Here the CDR3 DNA reads TGCGCCAGCAGCCCCTCGGACCTCTACACCGGGGAGCTGTTTTTT. Its translation is CASSPSDLYTGELFF. V is TRBV5-1 and J is TRBJ2-2, with unresolved D. V shed 4 bases and J shed 3 bases, with 13 bases lying between them. CDR3 length: 15 amino acids. In germline, CDR1 is SGHRS, CDR2 YFSETQ.

This chain links TRBV23-1 with TRBJ1-2, with TRBD1 matching over 7 bases. TRBV23-1 is classed as an ORF, of uncertain function. The CDR3 totals 15 residues. Trimming took 4 bases from V and 0 from J; bases not matched to a gene: 5. The DNA of the CDR3 is TGCGCCAGCAGTCTCCGGGACAGCCCTAACTATGGCTACACCTTC. The encoded protein is CASSLRDSPNYGYTF.

CDR3 amino acids: CAWRQGNEQYF. The DNA of the CDR3 is TGTGCCTGGAGACAGGGAAACGAGCAGTACTTC. The chain is built from TRBV30 and TRBJ2-7; a possible D gene is TRBD1 (6 bases). The length of the CDR3 is 11 residues. V was trimmed by 3 bases and J by 5 bases, leaving 8 bases between them. Germline CDR1 reads GTSNPN; CDR2 reads SVGIG (reference sequence).

V usage is TRBV19 and J usage is TRBJ2-2; TRBD1 aligns across 9 bases. Germline V lookup: CDR1 LNHDA, CDR2 SQIVND (reference sequence). Trimming cost V 5 bases and J 4 bases; bases outside gene matches: 8. This CDR3 contains 16 residues. The CDR3 protein is CASSWGQGSGTGELFF. CDR3 sequence (DNA): TGTGCCAGTAGTTGGGGACAGGGTTCGGGCACCGGGGAGCTGTTTTTT.

This chain connects TRBV9 to TRBJ2-7, with 14 bases aligning to TRBD2. Per germline, CDR1 SGDLS and CDR2 YYNGEE. V shed 4 bases, J shed 2 bases, and the junction held 5 bases outside the gene matches. CDR3 length: 16 amino acids. The CDR3 nucleotides are TGTGCCAGCAGCTTGGGACTAGCGGGAGCAGCCTACGAGCAGTACTTC. This translates into CASSLGLAGAAYEQYF. The variable domain in full, completed from reference TRBV9 and TRBJ2-7, reads DSGVTQTPKHLITATGQRVTLRCSPRSGDLSVYWYQQSLDQGLQFLIQYYNGEERAKGNILERFSAQQFPDLHSELNLSSLELGDSALYFCASSLGLAGAAYEQYFGPGTRLTVT.

CDR3 loop: CASSYDPLGMNTEAFF. For the CDR3, the DNA is TGTGCCAGCAGTTACGACCCTCTGGGCATGAACACTGAAGCTTTCTTT. The chain joins TRBV6-5 to TRBJ1-1; D not certain. The germline V and J ends were trimmed by 2 bases and 0 bases, with 13 bases remaining between them. This CDR3 has 16 residues. Germline loops: CDR1 MNHEY, CDR2 SVGAGI.

The chain combines TRBV7-2 with TRBJ2-2; 9 positions match TRBD1. This CDR3 comprises 16 residues. Germline V gives CDR1 SGHTA, CDR2 FQGNSA. The V and J ends lost 5 bases and 5 bases, in that order; junction bases with no gene match: 9. CDR3 loop: CASSAAGTGRTGELFF. CDR3 nucleotides: TGTGCCAGCAGCGCGGCCGGGACAGGGAGAACCGGGGAGCTGTTTTTT.

The CDR3 nucleotides read TGTGCCAGCAGCGTAGCTACCGGGTCCCTTGGGGCCAACGTCCTGACTTTC. Encoded protein: CASSVATGSLGANVLTF. The gene calls are TRBV9 and TRBJ2-6; D call uncertain. Per the germline V gene, CDR1 is SGDLS and CDR2 is YYNGEE. The CDR3 extends over 17 amino acids. Deletions cut 0 bases from V and 3 bases from J, with 13 bases between.

The rearrangement links TRBV7-9 to TRBJ2-5; 7 nucleotides match TRBD1. This CDR3 has 15 residues. The V gene's germline CDR1 is SEHNR and CDR2 FQNEAQ (reference sequence). The trim removed 5 bases at V and 1 base at J, leaving 7 bases unmatched. CDR3 sequence reads: CASSANRGPQETQYF. The CDR3 DNA sequence: TGTGCCAGCAGCGCCAACAGGGGTCCCCAAGAGACCCAGTACTTC.

This clone was picked up a small number of times. This specimen includes other DNA sequences encoding the same CDR3. The chain links TRBV7-2 to TRBJ2-7, with TRBD1 matching over 8 bases. CDR1 is SGHTA and CDR2 is FQGNSA in the germline V gene. V lost 4 bases to trimming and J lost 2 bases; unmatched junction nucleotides: 4. This CDR3 contains 14 residues. Here the CDR3 reads CASSSGTGAYEQYF. The CDR3, as DNA: TGTGCCAGCAGCTCCGGGACAGGAGCCTACGAGCAGTACTTC.

This sequence joins TRBV5-1 and TRBJ2-7; 7 nucleotides line up with TRBD2. CDR3 length: 14 amino acids. Germline V CDR1 and CDR2: SGHRS, YFSETQ. V was pared by 4 bases and J by 6 bases, with 10 bases of the junction left unmatched. The CDR3 sequence: CASSPAREGPEQYF. The CDR3 DNA follows: TGCGCCAGCAGCCCGGCAAGGGAGGGACCCGAGCAGTACTTC.

J is TRBJ1-1 and V is TRBV10-3; 7 bases map to TRBD1. CDR1 and CDR2 from the germline V gene are ENHRY and SYGVKD. This CDR3 has 12 residues. Trimming removed 7 bases from V and 4 bases from J; junction bases left unmatched: 3. The CDR3 loop is CAIKGARTEAFF. The CDR3 nucleotides are TGTGCCATCAAGGGGGCGCGCACTGAAGCTTTCTTT.

This chain connects TRBV27 to TRBJ2-7; D is undetermined. The CDR3 length is 13 residues. CDR1 and CDR2 from the germline V gene are MNHEY and SMNVEV (reference sequence). Trimming shortened V by 1 base and J by 4 bases, and 8 bases separated the two germline ends. The CDR3 reads CASSLFMGYEQYF. The CDR3 nucleotides are TGTGCCAGCAGTTTATTTATGGGATACGAGCAGTACTTC.

This chain uses TRBV20-1 with TRBJ1-4; D is possibly TRBD1 (6 bases). V was trimmed by 5 bases and J by 14 bases, leaving 12 bases between them. Germline V gene lookup returns CDR1 DFQATT and CDR2 SNEGSKA (reference sequence). The CDR3 runs 10 residues. The CDR3 DNA is TGCAGTGCTCTTCGGACAGTTCTGTTTTTT. It codes for CSALRTVLFF.

The V and J genes are TRBV7-9 and TRBJ2-5; a possible D gene is TRBD1 (5 bases). V was clipped by 11 bases and J by 2 bases, with 9 bases between them. CDR1 is SEHNR, CDR2 FQNEAQ, per germline (reference sequence). The CDR3 runs to 11 residues. For the CDR3, the DNA is TGTGCCGTGACAGATCAAGAGACCCAGTACTTC. Its protein product is CAVTDQETQYF.

As concerns this clone: Other DNA sequences in this sample translate to the same CDR3. The chain combines TRBV7-2 with TRBJ2-7; no reliable D call. Germline CDR1 SGHTA, CDR2 FQGNSA. CDR3 size: 14 residues. V was trimmed by 0 bases and J by 0 bases, leaving 6 bases between them. The CDR3 protein is CASSLAQSSYEQYF. CDR3 in DNA: TGTGCCAGCAGCTTAGCTCAGAGCTCCTACGAGCAGTACTTC.

The V call is TRBV9, the J call TRBJ2-3, with 10 bases identical to TRBD2. The CDR3 covers 15 residues. The V segment lost 3 bases and the J segment 8 bases; nucleotides outside the gene matches: 9. The germline gives CDR1 SGDLS, CDR2 YYNGEE. The chain's CDR3 is CASSGSSGRAVTQYF. The CDR3 region has the DNA TGTGCCAGCAGCGGGAGCAGCGGGAGGGCCGTTACGCAGTATTTT.

This rearrangement joins TRBV11-3 to TRBJ2-7, with D possibly being TRBD2 (6 bases). V shed 5 bases and J shed 4 bases, with 15 bases lying between them. From germline, CDR1 is SGHNT and CDR2 YENEEA. The CDR3 covers 14 residues. CDR3 protein: CASSPKEGGYEQYF. The CDR3, as DNA: TGTGCCAGCAGCCCCAAGGAGGGCGGATACGAGCAGTACTTC.

The V gene is TRBV30, the J gene TRBJ2-7; D possibly corresponds to TRBD1 (5 bases). The germline CDR1 and CDR2 sequences are GTSNPN and SVGIG (reference sequence). Trimming cost V 4 bases and J 4 bases, with 8 bases left between them. This CDR3 contains 11 residues. For the CDR3, the DNA is TGTGCCTGGACCGACAGTTACGAGCAGTACTTC. It encodes CAWTDSYEQYF. Filled out from reference TRBV30 and TRBJ2-7, the complete variable domain reads SQTIHQWPATLVQPVGSPLSLECTVEGTSNPNLYWYRQAAGRGLQLLFYSVGIGQISSEVPQNLSASRPQDRQFILSSKKLLLSDSGFYLCAWTDSYEQYFGPGTRLTVT.